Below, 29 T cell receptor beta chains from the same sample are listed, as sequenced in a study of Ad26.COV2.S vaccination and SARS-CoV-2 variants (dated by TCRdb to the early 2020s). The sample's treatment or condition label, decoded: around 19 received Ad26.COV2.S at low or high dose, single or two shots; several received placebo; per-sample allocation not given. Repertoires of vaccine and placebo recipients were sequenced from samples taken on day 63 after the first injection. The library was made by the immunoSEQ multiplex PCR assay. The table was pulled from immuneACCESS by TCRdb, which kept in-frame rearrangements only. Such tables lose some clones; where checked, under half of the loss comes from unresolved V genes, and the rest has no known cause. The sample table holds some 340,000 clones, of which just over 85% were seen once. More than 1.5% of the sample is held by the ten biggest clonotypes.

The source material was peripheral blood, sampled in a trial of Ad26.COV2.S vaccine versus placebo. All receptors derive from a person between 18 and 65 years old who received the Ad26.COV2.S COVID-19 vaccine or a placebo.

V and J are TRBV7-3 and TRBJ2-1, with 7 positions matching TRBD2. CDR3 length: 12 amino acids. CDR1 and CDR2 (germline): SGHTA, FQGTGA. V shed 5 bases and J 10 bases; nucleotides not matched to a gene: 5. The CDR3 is CASSLPGGEQFF. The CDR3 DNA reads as TGTGCCAGCAGCCTCCCCGGGGGGGAGCAGTTCTTC.

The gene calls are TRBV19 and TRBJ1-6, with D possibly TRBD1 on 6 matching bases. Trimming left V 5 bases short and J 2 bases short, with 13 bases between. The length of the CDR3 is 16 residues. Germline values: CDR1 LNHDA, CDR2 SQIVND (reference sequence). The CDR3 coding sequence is TGTGCCAGTAGTGTACAGGGTAATACCTATAATTCACCCCTCCACTTT. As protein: CASSVQGNTYNSPLHF.

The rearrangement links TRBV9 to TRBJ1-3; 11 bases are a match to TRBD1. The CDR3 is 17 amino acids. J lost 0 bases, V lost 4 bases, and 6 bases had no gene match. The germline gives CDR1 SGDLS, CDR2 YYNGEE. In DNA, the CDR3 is TGTGCCAGCAGCCCAACGGGACAGGGGGGCTCTGGAAACACCATATATTTT. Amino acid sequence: CASSPTGQGGSGNTIYF. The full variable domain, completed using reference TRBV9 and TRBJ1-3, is DSGVTQTPKHLITATGQRVTLRCSPRSGDLSVYWYQQSLDQGLQFLIQYYNGEERAKGNILERFSAQQFPDLHSELNLSSLELGDSALYFCASSPTGQGGSGNTIYFGEGSWLTVV.

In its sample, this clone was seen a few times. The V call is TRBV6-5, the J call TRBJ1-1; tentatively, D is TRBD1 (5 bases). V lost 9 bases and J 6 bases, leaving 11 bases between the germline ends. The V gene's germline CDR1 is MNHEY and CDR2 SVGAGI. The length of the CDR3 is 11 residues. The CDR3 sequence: CASLGAAEAFF. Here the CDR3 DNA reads TGTGCCAGTTTAGGGGCAGCTGAAGCTTTCTTT.

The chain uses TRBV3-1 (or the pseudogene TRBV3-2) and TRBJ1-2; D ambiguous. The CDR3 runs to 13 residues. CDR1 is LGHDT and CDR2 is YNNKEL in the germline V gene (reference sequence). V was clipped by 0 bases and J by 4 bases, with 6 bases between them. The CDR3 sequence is CASSQEGSYGYTF. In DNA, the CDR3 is TGTGCCAGCAGCCAAGAAGGGAGCTATGGCTACACCTTC.

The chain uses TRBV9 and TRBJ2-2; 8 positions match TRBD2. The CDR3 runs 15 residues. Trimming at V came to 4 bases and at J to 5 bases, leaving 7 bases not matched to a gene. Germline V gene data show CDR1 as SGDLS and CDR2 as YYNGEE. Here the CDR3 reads CASSPRGDPTGELFF. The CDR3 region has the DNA TGTGCCAGCAGCCCGCGGGGGGACCCAACCGGGGAGCTGTTTTTT.

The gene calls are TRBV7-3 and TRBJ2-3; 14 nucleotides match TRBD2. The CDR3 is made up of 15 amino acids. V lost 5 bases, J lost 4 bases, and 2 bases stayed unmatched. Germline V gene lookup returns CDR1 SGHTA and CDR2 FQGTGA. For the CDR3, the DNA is TGTGCCAGCAGCCCGGGACTAGCGGGGGCAGATACGCAGTATTTT. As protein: CASSPGLAGADTQYF.

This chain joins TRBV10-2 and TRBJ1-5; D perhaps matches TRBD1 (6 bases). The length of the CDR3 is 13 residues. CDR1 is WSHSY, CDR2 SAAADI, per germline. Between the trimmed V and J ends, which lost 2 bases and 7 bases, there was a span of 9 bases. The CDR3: CASSEDRTQPQHF. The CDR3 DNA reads TGCGCCAGCAGTGAGGACAGGACACAGCCCCAGCATTTT.

CDR3 region: CASSLGGFYAFF. In DNA, the CDR3 is TGTGCCAGCAGCTTGGGAGGGTTCTATGCTTTCTTT. The chain links TRBV5-8 to TRBJ1-1, with unresolved D. Trimming removed 0 bases from V and 11 bases from J, with 11 bases in between. Looked up from germline, CDR1 is SGHTS and CDR2 is YDEGEE. The CDR3 runs 12 residues.

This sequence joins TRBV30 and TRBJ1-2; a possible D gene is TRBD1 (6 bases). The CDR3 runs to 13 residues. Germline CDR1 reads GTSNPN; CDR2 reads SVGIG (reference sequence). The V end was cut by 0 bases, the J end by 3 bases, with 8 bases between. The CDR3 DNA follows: TGTGCCTGGAGTGTACAGGGTTACTATGGCTACACCTTC. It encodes CAWSVQGYYGYTF.

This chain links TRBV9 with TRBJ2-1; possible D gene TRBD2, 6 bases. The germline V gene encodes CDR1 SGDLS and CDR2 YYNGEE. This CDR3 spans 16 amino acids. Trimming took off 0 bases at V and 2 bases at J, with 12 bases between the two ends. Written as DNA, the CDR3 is TGTGCCAGCAGCGTAGCCGGGAGATGGACCTACAATGAGCAGTTCTTC. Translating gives CASSVAGRWTYNEQFF.

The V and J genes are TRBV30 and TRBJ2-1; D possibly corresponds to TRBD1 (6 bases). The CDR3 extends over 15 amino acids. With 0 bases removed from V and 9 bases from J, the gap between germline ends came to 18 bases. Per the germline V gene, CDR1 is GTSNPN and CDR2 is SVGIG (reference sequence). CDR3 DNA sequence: TGTGCCTGGAGTGTACGTGGGGGCAATAGGGGTGAGCAGTTCTTC. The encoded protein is CAWSVRGGNRGEQFF.

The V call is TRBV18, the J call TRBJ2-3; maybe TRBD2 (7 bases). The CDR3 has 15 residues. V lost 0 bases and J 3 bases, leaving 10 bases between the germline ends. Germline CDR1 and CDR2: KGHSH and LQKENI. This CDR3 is CASSPPGGATDTQYF. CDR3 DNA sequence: TGTGCCAGCTCACCACCGGGGGGGGCTACAGATACGCAGTATTTT. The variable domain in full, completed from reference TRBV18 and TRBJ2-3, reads NAGVMQNPRHLVRRRGQEARLRCSPMKGHSHVYWYRQLPEEGLKFMVYLQKENIIDESGMPKERFSAEFPKEGPSILRIQQVVRGDSAAYFCASSPPGGATDTQYFGPGTRLTVL.

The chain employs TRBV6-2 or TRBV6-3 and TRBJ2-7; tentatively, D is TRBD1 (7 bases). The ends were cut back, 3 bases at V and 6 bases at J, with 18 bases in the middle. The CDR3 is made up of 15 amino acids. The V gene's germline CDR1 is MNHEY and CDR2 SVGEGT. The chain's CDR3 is CASSYGGGKLTEQYF. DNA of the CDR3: TGTGCCAGCAGTTATGGAGGGGGCAAGCTGACCGAGCAGTACTTC.

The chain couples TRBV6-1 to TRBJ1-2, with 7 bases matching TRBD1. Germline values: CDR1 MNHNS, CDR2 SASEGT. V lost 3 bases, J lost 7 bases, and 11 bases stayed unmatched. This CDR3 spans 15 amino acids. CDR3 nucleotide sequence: TGTGCCAGCAGTGAGCGAGGGGGCACCGGGCTTGGCTACACCTTC. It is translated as CASSERGGTGLGYTF.

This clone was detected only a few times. The CDR3 reads CASSITGVSDEKLFF. The CDR3 nucleotides are TGTGCCAGTAGTATCACAGGGGTTTCGGATGAAAAACTGTTTTTT. The chain links TRBV19 to TRBJ1-4; the match to TRBD1 covers 7 bases. Trimming at V came to 3 bases and at J to 6 bases, leaving 7 bases not matched to a gene. Germline V gene lookup returns CDR1 LNHDA and CDR2 SQIVND (reference sequence). The CDR3 totals 15 residues.

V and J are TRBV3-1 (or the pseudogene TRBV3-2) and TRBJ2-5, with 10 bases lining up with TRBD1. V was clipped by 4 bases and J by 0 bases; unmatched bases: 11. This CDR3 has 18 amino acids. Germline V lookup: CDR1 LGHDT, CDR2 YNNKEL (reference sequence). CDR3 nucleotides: TGTGCCAGCAGCCTACAGGGACAGGGGCGTAGGTACCAAGAGACCCAGTACTTC. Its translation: CASSLQGQGRRYQETQYF.

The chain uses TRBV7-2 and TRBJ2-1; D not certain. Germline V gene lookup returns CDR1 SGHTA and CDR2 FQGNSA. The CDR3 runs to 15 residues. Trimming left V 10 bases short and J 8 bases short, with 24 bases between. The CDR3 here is CATIPRPGYLYEQFF. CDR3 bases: TGTGCCACCATACCCAGGCCAGGATATCTGTATGAGCAGTTCTTC.

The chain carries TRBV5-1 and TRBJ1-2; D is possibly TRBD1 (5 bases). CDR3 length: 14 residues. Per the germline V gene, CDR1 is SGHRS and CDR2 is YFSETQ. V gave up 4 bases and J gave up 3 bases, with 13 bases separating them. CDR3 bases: TGCGCCAGCAGCCAATACCAGGGAGACTATGGCTACACCTTC. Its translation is CASSQYQGDYGYTF.

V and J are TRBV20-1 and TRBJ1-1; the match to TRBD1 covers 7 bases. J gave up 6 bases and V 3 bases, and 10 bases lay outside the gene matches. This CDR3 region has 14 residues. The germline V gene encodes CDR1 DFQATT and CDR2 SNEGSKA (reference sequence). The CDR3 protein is CSASPFDRDPEAFF. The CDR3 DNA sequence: TGCAGTGCTAGTCCCTTTGACAGGGACCCTGAAGCTTTCTTT.

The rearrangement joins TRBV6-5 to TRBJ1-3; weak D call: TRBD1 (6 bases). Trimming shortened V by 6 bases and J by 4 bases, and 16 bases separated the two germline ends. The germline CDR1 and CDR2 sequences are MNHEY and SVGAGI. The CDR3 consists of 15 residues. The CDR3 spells CASRKQGADGNTIYF. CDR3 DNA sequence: TGTGCCAGCAGAAAACAGGGTGCGGACGGAAACACCATATATTTT.

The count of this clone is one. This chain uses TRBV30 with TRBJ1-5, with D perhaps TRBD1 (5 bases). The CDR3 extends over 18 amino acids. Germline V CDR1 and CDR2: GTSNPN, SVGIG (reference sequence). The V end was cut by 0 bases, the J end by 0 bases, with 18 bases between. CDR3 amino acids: CAWSVRQGRGYSNQPQHF. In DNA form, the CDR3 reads TGTGCCTGGAGTGTAAGGCAGGGCCGGGGGTATAGCAATCAGCCCCAGCATTTT. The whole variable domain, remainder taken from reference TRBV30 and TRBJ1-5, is SQTIHQWPATLVQPVGSPLSLECTVEGTSNPNLYWYRQAAGRGLQLLFYSVGIGQISSEVPQNLSASRPQDRQFILSSKKLLLSDSGFYLCAWSVRQGRGYSNQPQHFGDGTRLSIL.

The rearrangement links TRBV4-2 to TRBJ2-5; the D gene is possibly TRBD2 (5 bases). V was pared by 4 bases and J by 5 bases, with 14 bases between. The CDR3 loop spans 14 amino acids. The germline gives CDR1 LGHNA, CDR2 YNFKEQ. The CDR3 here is CASSPSEGVETQYF. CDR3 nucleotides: TGTGCCAGCAGCCCCAGCGAGGGTGTTGAGACCCAGTACTTC.

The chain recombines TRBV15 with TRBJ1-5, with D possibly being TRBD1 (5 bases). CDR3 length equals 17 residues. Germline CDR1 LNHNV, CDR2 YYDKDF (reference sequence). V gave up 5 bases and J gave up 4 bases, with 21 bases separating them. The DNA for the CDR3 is TGTGCCACCAGCGCGAGAGGGGCAGGGCTGGGAAATCAGCCCCAGCATTTT. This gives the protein CATSARGAGLGNQPQHF.

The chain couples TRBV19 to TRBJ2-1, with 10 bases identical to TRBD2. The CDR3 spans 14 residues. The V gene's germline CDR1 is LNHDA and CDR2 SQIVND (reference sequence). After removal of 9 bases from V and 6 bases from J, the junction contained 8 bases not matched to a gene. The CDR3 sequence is CASRVAGGTNEQFF. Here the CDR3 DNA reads TGTGCCAGCCGAGTAGCGGGGGGAACCAATGAGCAGTTCTTC.

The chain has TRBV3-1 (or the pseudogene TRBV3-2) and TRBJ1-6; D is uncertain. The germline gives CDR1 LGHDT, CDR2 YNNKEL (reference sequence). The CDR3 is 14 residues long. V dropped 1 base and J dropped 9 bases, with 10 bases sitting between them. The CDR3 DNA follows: TGTGCCAGCAGCCAAGGAGGGCGGACTTCACCCCTCCACTTT. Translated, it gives CASSQGGRTSPLHF.

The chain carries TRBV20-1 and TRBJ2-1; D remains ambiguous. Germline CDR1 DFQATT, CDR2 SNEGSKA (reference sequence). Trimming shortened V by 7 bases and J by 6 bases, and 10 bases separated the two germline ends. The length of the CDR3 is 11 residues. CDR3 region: CSGSKRNEQFF. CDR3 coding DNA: TGCAGTGGTAGTAAACGCAATGAGCAGTTCTTC.

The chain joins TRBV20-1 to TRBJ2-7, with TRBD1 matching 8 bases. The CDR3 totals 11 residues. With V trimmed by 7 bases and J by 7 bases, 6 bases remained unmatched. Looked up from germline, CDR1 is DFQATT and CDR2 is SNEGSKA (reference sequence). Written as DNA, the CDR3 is TGCAGTGGGGACAGGAGCGATGAGCAGTACTTC. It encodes CSGDRSDEQYF.

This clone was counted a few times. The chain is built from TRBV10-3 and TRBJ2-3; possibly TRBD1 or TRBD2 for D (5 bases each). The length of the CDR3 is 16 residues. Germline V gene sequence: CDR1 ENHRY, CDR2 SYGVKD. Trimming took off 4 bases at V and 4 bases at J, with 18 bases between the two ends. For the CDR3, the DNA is TGTGCCATCAGTGCGCAGGGAGTCCGAGGAGCAGATACGCAGTATTTT. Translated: CAISAQGVRGADTQYF.